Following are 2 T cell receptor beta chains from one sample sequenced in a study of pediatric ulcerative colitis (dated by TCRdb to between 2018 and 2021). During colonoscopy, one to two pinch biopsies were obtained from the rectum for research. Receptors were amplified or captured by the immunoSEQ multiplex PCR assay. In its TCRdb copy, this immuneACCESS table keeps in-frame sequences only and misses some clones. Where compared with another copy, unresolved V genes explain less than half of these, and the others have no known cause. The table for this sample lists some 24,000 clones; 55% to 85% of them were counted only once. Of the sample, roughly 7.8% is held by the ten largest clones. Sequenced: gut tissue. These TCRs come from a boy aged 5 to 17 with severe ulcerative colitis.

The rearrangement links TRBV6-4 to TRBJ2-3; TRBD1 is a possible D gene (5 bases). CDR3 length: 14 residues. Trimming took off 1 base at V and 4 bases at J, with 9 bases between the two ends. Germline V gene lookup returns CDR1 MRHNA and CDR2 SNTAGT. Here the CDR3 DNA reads TGTGCCAGCAGTGACTTTATCAGGGCAGATACGCAGTATTTT. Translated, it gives CASSDFIRADTQYF.

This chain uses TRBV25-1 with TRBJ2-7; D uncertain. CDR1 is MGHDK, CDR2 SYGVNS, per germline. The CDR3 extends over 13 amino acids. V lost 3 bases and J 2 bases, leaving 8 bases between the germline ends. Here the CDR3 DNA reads TGTGCCAGCAGTGATTCCGACGCCTACGAGCAGTACTTC. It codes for CASSDSDAYEQYF.